This section outlines one TCR beta chain sequence together with its context. This clonotype has only a few counts. The specificity of this receptor is unknown. It has no much larger one-base neighbor in the sample; base qualities were not kept. Ficoll-Paque density gradient centrifugation was used to isolate PBMCs. Clipping removes 0 bases from V and 10 bases from J, with 12 as the unmatched junction base count. The germline V gene (reference sequence) yields SGHKS for CDR1 and YYEKEE for CDR2. Measured from the cysteine to the phenylalanine, the CDR3 is 16 residues long. This entry keeps only the CDR3 DNA: 48 bases, framed from base 1. These data come from a study of T-cell memory formation after mild COVID-19 (dated by TCRdb to about 2021). A note on the overall study: TCR sequence clusters from the two donors were largely donor specific. Longitudinal TCRalpha and TCRbeta repertoire sequencing tracked T-cell clones expanding and contracting after mild COVID-19 in two donors. The cohort was made up of two young adult volunteers, one female and one male, who were previously healthy.

Sequencer: Illumina NovaSeq 6000. TCRalpha and TCRbeta cDNA libraries were constructed by 5'RACE with constant-segment primers, with sample barcodes and unique molecular identifiers being introduced. RNA was extracted from every sample with Trizol reagent. Amplification of the libraries took two PCR steps, and the second step added a second sample barcode plus Illumina TruSeq adapters. Libraries were sequenced on an Illumina NovaSeq with 2 x 150 bp paired-end reads. The study's own analysis went as follows. Demultiplexing of reads and collapsing into UMI-guided consensus sequences were performed with migec v1.2.7. Using mixcr v2.1.11, the UMI consensuses were aligned to TRA and TRB V and J templates and assembled into clonotypes. Clonotypes were classified as expanded or contracted when called significant by both edgeR and NoisET, with noise models trained on biological replicates. For edgeR calls, the thresholds were a false discovery rate-adjusted p below 0.01 and a log2 fold-change of 1. As an exploratory analysis of dynamics, max-normalized trajectories of the 1000 most abundant clonotypes were examined by PCA with hierarchical clustering. Separately sequenced CD4+ and CD8+ repertoires were used to assign a CD4 or CD8 phenotype to each responding clone. TCRdb reprocessing: public reads trimmed at Q25 with fastp, clones called with MiXCR, in-frame beta chains kept. Records with the same CDR3 protein are collapsed into one entry carrying the most frequent genes and DNA. The V and J calls were determined by TCRdb, not by the authors. The sample table contains 150,000 to 200,000 distinct CDR3 sequences; only one count was recorded for around 13% of them. The ten largest clones represent 12% to 15% of the sample.

The study at large found these results: SARS-CoV-2 specificity of the second-wave clones peaking on day 37 was not confirmed. Some responding clones were found in pre-infection memory, which suggests that pre-existing cross-reactive memory T cells took part in the SARS-CoV-2 response. The study covered only a couple of mild cases, and larger cohorts including severe cases with pre-infection samples were considered necessary. Contracting CD4+ clones appeared mostly in the CM and EM memory subsets, whereas CD8+ clones were enriched in EMRA. Clones that contracted from day 15 to 85 showed balanced CD4/CD8 phenotypes, whereas a second wave of clones that expanded from day 15 to 37 leaned towards CD4+.

The sequence links TRBV5-5 to TRBJ2-1, with 8 middle bases fitting TRBD2. This TCR was recovered from an adult woman who had mild COVID-19 (a few samples of this study predate the infection). The sample titles of this study are shuffled in the database, so cell type and time point are left out; the donor was told from shared clones. Material for sequencing was PBMCs or a T cell subset sorted from them (not recorded which). The CDR3 reads CASSLGVAGSGLEQFF. The DNA reads as follows: TGTGCCAGCAGCTTGGGAGTAGCGGGAAGCGGATTAGAGCAGTTCTTC.